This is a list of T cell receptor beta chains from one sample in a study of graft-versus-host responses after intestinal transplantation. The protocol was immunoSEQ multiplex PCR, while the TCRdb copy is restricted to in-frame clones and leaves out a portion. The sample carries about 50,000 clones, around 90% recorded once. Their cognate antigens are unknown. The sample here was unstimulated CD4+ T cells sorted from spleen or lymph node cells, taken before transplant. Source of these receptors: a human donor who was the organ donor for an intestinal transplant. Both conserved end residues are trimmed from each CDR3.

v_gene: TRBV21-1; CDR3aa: ASTSWSGLDPSYEQY
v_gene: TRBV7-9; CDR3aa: ASSRVAGGPKTQY
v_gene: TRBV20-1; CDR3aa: SARENSPLH
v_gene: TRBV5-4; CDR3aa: ASSVLGQLATSGAYEQY
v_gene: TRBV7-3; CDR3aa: ASSLRGGDGYT
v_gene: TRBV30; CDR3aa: AWGTGNTEAF
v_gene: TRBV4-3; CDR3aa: ASSPDLAEDTQY
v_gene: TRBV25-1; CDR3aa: ASSAPLAGDTGELF
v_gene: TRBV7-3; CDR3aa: ASSLLAGGSSYNEQF
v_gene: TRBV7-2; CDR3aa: ASSIRVNTEAF
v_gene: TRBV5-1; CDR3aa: ASSLPLDRIALINTGELF
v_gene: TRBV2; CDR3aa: ASSESRDLFGEAF
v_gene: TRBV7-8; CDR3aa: ASSLQGSPLH
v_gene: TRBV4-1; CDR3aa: ASSQVYSGGNEKLF
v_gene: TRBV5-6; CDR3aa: ASSLRDRNNSPLH
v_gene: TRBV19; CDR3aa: ASSTPGQGGTEQF
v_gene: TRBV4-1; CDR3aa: ASSQDGSNYGYT
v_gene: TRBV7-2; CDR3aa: ASSPGTANYGYT
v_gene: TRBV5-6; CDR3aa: ASSLDPSSYNSPLH
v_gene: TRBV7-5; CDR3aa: VRSLAPRRLYRRGNEQF
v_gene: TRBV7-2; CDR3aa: ASSLAPLGEFYEQY
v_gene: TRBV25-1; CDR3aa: ASSEYSLLGPLPYEQY
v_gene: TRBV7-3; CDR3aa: ASSWTSGISDTQY
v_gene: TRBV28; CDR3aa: ASKNLPGTPNTGELF
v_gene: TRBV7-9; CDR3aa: ASNTGLAGVGNEQF
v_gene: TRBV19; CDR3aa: ASSHRQETQY
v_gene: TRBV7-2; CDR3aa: ASSPRGTGSSGNTIY
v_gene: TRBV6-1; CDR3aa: ASSEATGHNEQF
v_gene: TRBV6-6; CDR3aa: ASSYSGQGVL
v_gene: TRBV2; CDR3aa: ASKPTSGSSYEQY
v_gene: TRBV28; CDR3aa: ASSLGGASTGELF
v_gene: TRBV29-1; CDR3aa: SVEGLLYGYT